This T cell receptor (beta chain) derives from a study of T cell repertoires in cytomegalovirus infection. Whole-study context: CMV infection plus the matching HLA type was flagged by public TCR beta signatures.

Of note for this clonotype: Its matching antigen is unknown.

The study's findings and limits: The cumulative frequency of public TCR beta families distinguished individuals who carried CMV together with the relevant HLA. HLA-C-restricted CMV clonotypes gave the most frequent clonotype in two of eight donors.

The V end lost 1 base, the J end lost 1 base, and 10 bases lay between the germline ends. CDR1 LNHDA and CDR2 SQIVND come from the germline V gene (reference sequence). The CDR3 length is 15 residues. Each CDR3 protein is one row after TCRdb ran MiXCR on the reads. The sample gives 740,000 or so distinct CDR3 sequences, roughly 36% of which show up once; 2.5% to 3.5% is in the top ten. Source material: PBMCs. The clonotype originates from a human donor in good health (CMV status not recorded). Some clones in this sample may be carry-over from other donors' samples. This sequence joins TRBV19 and TRBJ2-5; weak D call: TRBD1 (5 bases). CDR3 DNA: TGTGCCAGTAGTATAGGTGACGACAGCCAAGAGACCCAGTACTTC. Protein sequence: CASSIGDDSQETQYF. Looking up the rest from reference TRBV19 and TRBJ2-5 gives the full variable domain: DGGITQSPKYLFRKEGQNVTLSCEQNLNHDAMYWYRQDPGQGLRLIYYSQIVNDFQKGDIAEGYSVSREKKESFPLTVTSAQKNPTAFYLCASSIGDDSQETQYFGPGTRLLVL.